The rows below give T cell receptor beta chains drawn from one sample of a study of siplizumab effects on memory and regulatory T cells. Clones were read by immunoSEQ multiplex PCR, and TCRdb kept only the in-frame ones, dropping some. There are 100,000 to 110,000 clones in the sample; roughly 93% occur only once, and 1% to 1.5% lies in the top ten. The sequencing sample was made of non-Treg CD4+ T cells sorted from blood. All receptors derive from a human donor in good health. The CDR3 runs from the conserved cysteine through the conserved F or W. The D gene is left open where the match is weak. Clone size, where shown, is once, few, many, or a class for clones that have expanded.

. TRBJ1-1 . TRBV11-1 TGTGCCAGCAGCTTAGCACAGGGCACTGAAGCTTTCTTT CASSLAQGTEAFF
. TRBJ2-4 TRBD1 TRBV14 TGTGCCAGCAGCCTCCATCGACAGGGAAACATTCAGTACTTC CASSLHRQGNIQYF
. TRBJ2-7 TRBD2 TRBV5-1 TGCGCCAGCAGCATAGGACTAGCGGGAGGGCCATCCTACGAGCAGTACTTC CASSIGLAGGPSYEQYF
. TRBJ2-7 TRBD1 TRBV15 TGTGCCACCAGCAGAGACGGGACAGGGGCGGCCGAGCAGTACTTC CATSRDGTGAAEQYF
. TRBJ1-6 TRBD1 TRBV6-1 TGTGCCAGTAACAGGGGATGGGATTCACCCCTCCACTTT CASNRGWDSPLHF
. TRBJ1-1 TRBD1 TRBV28 TGTGCCAGCAGGCCCACCGGACAGGGAATCAAAGCTTTCTTT CASRPTGQGIKAFF
. TRBJ2-3 . TRBV5-4 TGTGCCACCGAACGGGGAGATCAAGCTAGCACAGATACGCAGTATTTT CATERGDQASTDTQYF
. TRBJ2-2 . TRBV7-3 TGTGCCAGCAGCAAACTCGGGGAGTCCGGGGAGCTGTTTTTT CASSKLGESGELFF
. TRBJ2-3 . TRBV7-3 TGTGCCAGCAGCCCCAGTGGGACAACAGATACGCAGTATTTT CASSPSGTTDTQYF
. TRBJ2-2 . TRBV7-9 TGTGCCAGCAGCTTACTTTTTGCGGAGCTGTTTTTT CASSLLFAELFF
. TRBJ2-1 TRBD2 TRBV7-6 TGTGCCAGCAGCTTGCGAACTAGCGGGAGTCTAATGCGCGGTGAGCAGTTCTTC CASSLRTSGSLMRGEQFF
. TRBJ2-3 TRBD2 TRBV7-2 TGTGCCAGCAGCCCGAGACTTCGACTAGCGGGAGGGCCGTGGGATACGCAGTATTTT CASSPRLRLAGGPWDTQYF
. TRBJ2-7 TRBD2 TRBV5-6 TGTGCCAGCAGCTTGGGGACTAGCGGGACCTTATACGAGCAGTACTTC CASSLGTSGTLYEQYF
. TRBJ2-7 . TRBV6-6 TGTGCCAGCAGTTACTCGGGTGGAGTCGCCTACGAGCAGTACTTC CASSYSGGVAYEQYF
. TRBJ2-3 TRBD2 TRBV10-3 TGTGCCATCAGTACGGTGGGGGTTCAGGACAGAAGGAGTAGCGGGAGGAGTGGTACGCAGTATTTT CAISTVGVQDRRSSGRSGTQYF
few TRBJ1-1 . TRBV10-2 TGCGCCAGCAGTAGTCCGAACACTGAAGCTTTCTTT CASSSPNTEAFF
once TRBJ1-5 . TRBV19 TGTGCCAGTAGTATAGATAGGTGGAGGGCGGGTATTATTCAGCCCCAGCATTTT CASSIDRWRAGIIQPQHF
. TRBJ1-5 . TRBV6-4 TGTGCCAGCAGTGACTCGGGGGGTCCTCAGCCCCAGCATTTT CASSDSGGPQPQHF
once TRBJ1-2 TRBD1 TRBV28 TGTGCCAGCATTATAGGCCCTGGGACAGGCCGGGGGGGCTACACCTTC CASIIGPGTGRGGYTF
. TRBJ2-7 TRBD2 TRBV30 TGTGCCTGGAGTATCGGACTAGCTCAGGACGAGCAGTACTTC CAWSIGLAQDEQYF
. TRBJ2-4 . TRBV4-1 TGCGCCAGCAGCCTACCAGTGGGGGTGGCCAAAAACATTCAGTACTTC CASSLPVGVAKNIQYF
. TRBJ2-1 . TRBV2 TGTGCCAGCATTCTGTCGGGACTGAACAATGAGCAGTTCTTC CASILSGLNNEQFF
few TRBJ1-2 TRBD1 TRBV6-5 TGTGCCAGCAGGAAACAGGGGGCAAATGGCTACACCTTC CASRKQGANGYTF
. TRBJ2-1 TRBD2 TRBV6-1 TGTGCCAGCAGTGCTCCTATTAAATCATTTAGCGGGAGCTCCTACAATGAGCAGTTCTTC CASSAPIKSFSGSSYNEQFF
. TRBJ2-7 TRBD2 TRBV7-3 TGTGCCACCAGTCCCGGCGGGAGGCGCTACGAGCAGTACTTC CATSPGGRRYEQYF
. TRBJ2-3 TRBD1 TRBV5-1 TGCGCCAGCACCCGGACAGGGGCCACAGATACGCAGTATTTT CASTRTGATDTQYF
. TRBJ2-3 . TRBV5-1 TGCGCCAGCAGCTCCCACTTTAGCACAGATACGCAGTATTTT CASSSHFSTDTQYF
. TRBJ2-6 . TRBV7-9 TGTGCCAGCAGCTTAGCGGCTGGGGCCAACGTCCTGACTTTC CASSLAAGANVLTF
. TRBJ1-3 . TRBV5-1 TGCGCCAGGGCCCCCGGGTCTGGAAACACCATATATTTT CARAPGSGNTIYF
. TRBJ2-1 TRBD2 TRBV5-1 TGCGCCACCGCCCTAGCGGCCCCCTACAATGAGCAGTTCTTC CATALAAPYNEQFF
. TRBJ2-1 . TRBV5-1 TGCGCCAGCGGTGCCCTGGGGTACAATGAGCAGTTCTTC CASGALGYNEQFF
once TRBJ2-7 TRBD1 TRBV9 TGTGCCAGCAACCCAGGGGGCAGGGCCTACGAGCAGTACTTC CASNPGGRAYEQYF
. TRBJ1-1 TRBD1 TRBV29-1 TGCAGCGTTGCCCGGGACAGGGTAACTGAAGCTTTCTTT CSVARDRVTEAFF
once TRBJ2-3 . TRBV6-5 TGTGCCAGCAGTTACAGCGGGAGCACAGATACGCAGTATTTT CASSYSGSTDTQYF
. TRBJ2-3 . TRBV7-2 TGTGCCAGCAGCGCCCCGCGGAGTAGCACAGATACGCAGTATTTT CASSAPRSSTDTQYF
. TRBJ2-1 . TRBV7-2 TGTGCCAGCAGACCATGGCTAGCTGCCTCCTACAATGAGCAGTTCTTC CASRPWLAASYNEQFF
. TRBJ2-7 . TRBV27 TGTGCCAGCAGTTTAACGATAGCTGGTACCTACGAGCAGTACTTC CASSLTIAGTYEQYF
. TRBJ2-2 . TRBV10-3 TGTGCCATCAGTGAGTCTAGCGGGAACACCGGGGAGCTGTTTTTT CAISESSGNTGELFF
. TRBJ2-7 . TRBV27 TGTGCCAGCACCCCAGGGGCGGGGGTGCGGAGGCGCGAGCAGTACTTC CASTPGAGVRRREQYF
. TRBJ2-5 TRBD1 TRBV10-1 TGCGCCAGCAGTGAAACAGGGGAGAAGGAGACCCAGTACTTC CASSETGEKETQYF
. TRBJ1-4 TRBD1 TRBV28 TGTGCCAGCAGTTTGACGGGACAGCCTAATGAAAAACTGTTTTTT CASSLTGQPNEKLFF
. TRBJ1-2 . TRBV19 TGTGCCAGCAGGGGCACTGTAGATGGCTACACCTTC CASRGTVDGYTF
. TRBJ2-5 TRBD2 TRBV5-4 TGTGCCAGCAGCGGGGAGGGACTAGCGGGAGCGGGGCAGTACTTC CASSGEGLAGAGQYF
. TRBJ2-7 . TRBV7-9 TGTGCCAGCAGCTTTGGCGGGGCCTACGAGCAGTACTTC CASSFGGAYEQYF
. TRBJ1-5 . TRBV2 TGTGCCAGCAGTTTGTCGGGACCGCTCAATCAGCCCCAGCATTTT CASSLSGPLNQPQHF
. TRBJ2-7 . TRBV6-6 TGTGCCAGCAGCGGACTTACAGATGCCGAGCAGTACTTC CASSGLTDAEQYF
. TRBJ1-1 . TRBV7-3 TGTGCCAGCAGCCAGATGGGGGCCGACACTGAAGCTTTCTTT CASSQMGADTEAFF
. TRBJ1-2 TRBD1 TRBV5-4 TGTGCCAGCAGCCAGACACAGGGGGACTTCGACTATGGCTACACCTTC CASSQTQGDFDYGYTF
. TRBJ1-1 TRBD1 TRBV6-4 TGTGCCAGCAGGCGGGACAGGAACACTGAAGCTTTCTTT CASRRDRNTEAFF
. TRBJ2-2 . TRBV11-3 TGTGCCAGGAGCTTAGGTATGGGGTTGAACACCGGGGAGCTGTTTTTT CARSLGMGLNTGELFF
. TRBJ2-3 . TRBV18 TGTGCCAGCTCACCACCCGCTAGCGTGGATACGCAGTATTTT CASSPPASVDTQYF
. TRBJ2-3 . TRBV19 TGTGCCAGTAGTAGGCAAGAGGCAGATACGCAGTATTTT CASSRQEADTQYF
. TRBJ2-5 TRBD1 TRBV7-2 TGTGCCAGCACTCCCGGGGTCTGGGACAGGGGGGTTGAGACCCAGTACTTC CASTPGVWDRGVETQYF
. TRBJ2-5 TRBD2 TRBV19 TGTGCCAGTAGTAGGACTAGCGGGCAACAAGAGACCCAGTACTTC CASSRTSGQQETQYF
. TRBJ2-7 . TRBV11-3 TGTGCCAGCAGCTTACATTCAGGGGTCGCCTACGAGCAGTACTTC CASSLHSGVAYEQYF
. TRBJ2-7 . TRBV4-1 TGCGCCAGCAGCCTCTTACAGATGGCCGGTTACGAGCAGTACTTC CASSLLQMAGYEQYF